These 13 T cell receptor beta chains were sequenced from one sample in a study of post-analysis software for immune sequencing data. Points from the study as a whole: Relative to controls, patients had a few TRBV segments at higher frequency, with TRBV5-6, TRBV5-1 and TRBV20-1 among these.

Libraries were made from TCR beta cDNA, and they carried unique molecular identifiers. TCRdb reprocessed the PCR reads with MiXCR, giving one entry per CDR3 protein. This table has about 680,000 distinct CDR3 sequences, around 64% appearing once. Antigens for these TCRs are unknown. Sequenced: blood. The receptors originated from a girl aged 2 to 9 with multiple sclerosis.

The sample holds a few counts of this clonotype. V and J are TRBV5-1 and TRBJ2-1, with 9 bases identical to TRBD2. CDR1 is SGHRS, CDR2 YFSETQ, per germline. The J segment lost 6 bases and the V segment lost 0 bases, leaving 7 bases of the junction unmatched. CDR3 size: 16 residues. This CDR3 reads CASSLGASGAINEQFF. DNA for the CDR3: TGCGCCAGCAGCTTGGGTGCTAGCGGGGCGATCAATGAGCAGTTCTTC.

The chain is built from TRBV9 and TRBJ2-5; a possible D gene is TRBD2 (6 bases). The J call may be mistaken, given a closer DNA end match to TRBJ2-7. Germline V gives CDR1 SGDLS, CDR2 YYNGEE. The CDR3 extends over 14 amino acids. CDR3 protein: CASSGGGSLGEQYF. The CDR3 DNA sequence: TGTGCCAGCAGCGGAGGAGGGAGCTTGGGCGAGCAGTACTTC.

The chain has TRBV29-1 and TRBJ2-1; 10 positions agree with TRBD1. This CDR3 has 12 residues. The J segment lost 9 bases and the V segment lost 4 bases, leaving 3 bases of the junction unmatched. Germline V CDR1 and CDR2: SQVTM, ANQGSEA. The CDR3 sequence is CSVGQGAGEQFF. The CDR3 DNA reads as TGCAGCGTTGGACAGGGGGCTGGTGAGCAGTTCTTC.

The chain combines TRBV5-1 with TRBJ2-1, with 9 bases fitting TRBD1. After removal of 1 base from V and 7 bases from J, the junction contained 18 bases not matched to a gene. Germline assignment: CDR1 SGHRS and CDR2 YFSETQ. The CDR3 consists of 19 residues. CDR3 region: CASSLTRRLRDRERNEQFF. DNA for the CDR3: TGCGCCAGCAGCTTGACTAGGAGGCTCCGGGACAGGGAGCGGAATGAGCAGTTCTTC. Full variable domain (rest looked up from reference TRBV5-1 and TRBJ2-1): KAGVTQTPRYLIKTRGQQVTLSCSPISGHRSVSWYQQTPGQGLQFLFEYFSETQRNKGNFPGRFSGRQFSNSRSEMNVSTLELGDSALYLCASSLTRRLRDRERNEQFFGPGTRLTVL.

This clonotype was seen ten or more times. The chain links TRBV5-1 to TRBJ2-1; D perhaps matches TRBD2 (6 bases). CDR1 SGHRS and CDR2 YFSETQ come from the germline V gene. Trimming took 4 bases from V and 6 from J, leaving 11 bases between them. This CDR3 comprises 13 residues. The CDR3 protein is CASSPTGGNEQFF. The CDR3 DNA is TGCGCCAGCAGCCCTACCGGGGGCAATGAGCAGTTCTTC.

The chain has TRBV20-1 and TRBJ2-1; the match to TRBD2 covers 10 bases. The V and J ends lost 0 bases and 4 bases, in that order; junction bases with no gene match: 12. Germline V gene sequence: CDR1 DFQATT, CDR2 SNEGSKA (reference sequence). There are 18 residues in the CDR3. The CDR3 is CSARDPTPGLALYNEQFF. The CDR3 DNA sequence: TGCAGTGCTAGAGATCCCACTCCGGGACTAGCGCTTTACAATGAGCAGTTCTTC.

This clonotype was observed a handful of times. The chain joins TRBV20-1 to TRBJ1-2, with no clear D. Trimming cost V 1 base and J 4 bases, with 7 bases left between them. Germline values: CDR1 DFQATT, CDR2 SNEGSKA (reference sequence). The CDR3 covers 12 residues. The CDR3 nucleotides read TGCAGTGCTAGAGCCGCAAGCTATGGCTACACCTTC. It is translated as CSARAASYGYTF.

The chain recombines TRBV6-2 or TRBV6-3 with TRBJ2-7; possible D gene TRBD1, 6 bases. CDR1 and CDR2 (germline): MNHEY, SVGEGT. V was clipped by 8 bases and J by 7 bases, with 18 bases between them. The CDR3 sequence is 13 residues long. CDR3 nucleotides: TGTGCCAGCTCGTCCAACAGGGTTACGGAGCAGTACTTC. This translates into CASSSNRVTEQYF.

The J gene is TRBJ1-5, the V gene TRBV5-8; D not resolved. Trimming cost V 0 bases and J 6 bases, with 7 bases left between them. The CDR3 is 13 residues long. The germline gives CDR1 SGHTS, CDR2 YDEGEE. The CDR3, as DNA: TGTGCCAGCAGCTTGGACGTAGGTCAGCCCCAGCATTTT. Translating it yields CASSLDVGQPQHF.

The chain uses TRBV3-1 and TRBJ1-1; the D is unclear. V lost 0 bases and J lost 3, with 8 bases in between. Germline-derived CDR1 and CDR2 are LGHDT and YNNKEL (reference sequence). There are 14 residues in the CDR3. DNA of the CDR3: TGTGCCAGCAGCCAAGAATACCAGGACACTGAAGCTTTCTTT. This codes for CASSQEYQDTEAFF.

V is TRBV7-9 and J is TRBJ1-6, with a weak D call TRBD1 (5 bases). Germline V gene sequence: CDR1 SEHNR, CDR2 FQNEAQ (reference sequence). The ends were cut back, 1 base at V and 8 bases at J, with 12 bases in the middle. The length of the CDR3 is 15 residues. The CDR3 reads CASSLDGGAYSPLHF. The CDR3 DNA reads TGTGCCAGCAGCTTAGATGGAGGGGCCTATTCACCCCTCCACTTT.

V usage is TRBV14 and J usage is TRBJ1-4; no reliable D call. The CDR3 covers 14 residues. Between the trimmed V and J ends, which lost 4 bases and 8 bases, there was a span of 14 bases. The germline gives CDR1 SGHDN, CDR2 FVKESK. The CDR3 is CASSPVDGLEKLFF. CDR3 nucleotide sequence: TGTGCCAGCAGCCCCGTCGACGGTCTAGAAAAACTGTTTTTT.

The J gene is TRBJ2-3, the V gene TRBV29-1, with D tentatively TRBD2 (6 bases). The CDR3 has 14 amino acids. Trimming took 4 bases from V and 1 from J, leaving 12 bases between them. Germline V gene sequence: CDR1 SQVTM, CDR2 ANQGSEA. The CDR3 region is CSVGRALGTDTQYF. The CDR3 nucleotides read TGCAGCGTTGGGAGGGCCCTTGGCACAGATACGCAGTATTTT.